The rows below give T cell receptor beta chains drawn from one sample of a study of breast tumors, draining lymph nodes, adjacent tissues. From the multiplex PCR reads, TCRdb called clonotypes with MiXCR, one entry per CDR3 protein. The sample records tens of thousands of distinct CDR3 sequences, approximately 31% being singletons. What was sequenced was breast tumor tissue. These receptors were obtained from a female donor with breast cancer. Some clones in this sample may be carry-over from other donors' samples. The CDR3 runs from the conserved cysteine through the conserved F or W. D genes are given only for firm matches. Part of the rows lack a size; the others show once, few, many or a class for expanded clones.

D gene | clone size | J gene | V gene | CDR3 DNA | CDR3 protein
- | many | TRBJ2-6 | TRBV30 | TGTGCCTGGAGTCAGACCCGGACTTTCTCTGGGGCCAACGTCCTGACTTTC | CAWSQTRTFSGANVLTF
- | - | TRBJ2-7 | TRBV12-3/TRBV12-4 | TGTGCCAGCAGTTCAGGTTGGTACGAGCAGTACTTC | CASSSGWYEQYF
- | - | TRBJ1-4 | TRBV30 | TGTGCCTGGAGTGTACTAGGTGAAAAACTGTTTTTT | CAWSVLGEKLFF
TRBD2 | many | TRBJ2-7 | TRBV28 | TGTGCCAGCAGTTTGGCAGCGGGAGTGGGAGAGCAGTACTTC | CASSLAAGVGEQYF
- | - | TRBJ2-3 | TRBV7-6 | - | CASSFYICSATTTSGNTDTQYF
TRBD2 | many | TRBJ2-7 | TRBV27 | TGTGCCAGCAGTTTTGGAGCGGGAGGCTACGAGCAGTACTTC | CASSFGAGGYEQYF
- | - | TRBJ1-1 | TRBV2 | TGTGCCACCTCGGGGGCAGTCATGAACACTGAAGCTTTCTTT | CATSGAVMNTEAFF
TRBD2 | - | TRBJ2-2 | TRBV7-2 | TGTGCCAGCAGTCAACCCCTAGCGGGAACCACCGGGGAGCTGTTTTTT | CASSQPLAGTTGELFF
- | many | TRBJ2-5 | TRBV5-6 | TGTGCCAGCAGCTTGGAGGTCCCCATTCAAGAGACCCAGTACTTC | CASSLEVPIQETQYF
- | many | TRBJ2-1 | TRBV19 | TGTGCCAGTAGTATACTCCGTCCTGGGGCCTGGGTGAACAATGAGCAGTTCTTC | CASSILRPGAWVNNEQFF
- | once | TRBJ2-7 | TRBV2 | TGTGCCAGCAGGCGGGACAGCTCCTACGAGCAGTACTTC | CASRRDSSYEQYF
TRBD2 | many | TRBJ2-1 | TRBV5-1 | TGCGCCAGCACCACTACACCAGCCAGCGGGAATGGCGCCTACAATGAGCAGTTCTTC | CASTTTPASGNGAYNEQFF
- | many | TRBJ1-4 | TRBV29-1 | TGCAGCGTTGGTGATATTGCAACTAATGAAAAACTGTTTTTT | CSVGDIATNEKLFF
TRBD1 | - | TRBJ2-5 | TRBV5-1 | TGCGCCAGCAGCTCGCCGGGACAGGGTGGGGGAGAGACCCAGTACTTC | CASSSPGQGGGETQYF
- | many | TRBJ2-1 | TRBV4-1 | TGCGCCAGCAGCCAGGGCAGAGCGGTTAGCTCCTACAATGAGCAGTTCTTC | CASSQGRAVSSYNEQFF
TRBD2 | - | TRBJ2-7 | TRBV19 | TGTGCCAGTAAACAAGCGGGAGGCCCCGAGCAGTACTTC | CASKQAGGPEQYF
TRBD1 | many | TRBJ2-1 | TRBV28 | TGTGCCAGCAGTTCAGGGGGCAGTAGGAATGAGCAGTTCTTC | CASSSGGSRNEQFF
- | - | TRBJ2-1 | TRBV20-1 | TGCAGTGCTAGGTTGGGCTACAATGAGCAGTTCTTC | CSARLGYNEQFF
- | - | TRBJ2-1 | TRBV6-5 | TGTGCCAGCAGTTACATTAGCAACAATGAGCAGTTCTTC | CASSYISNNEQFF
TRBD1 | many | TRBJ2-1 | TRBV7-6 | TGTGCCAGCAGCTTAGCCGACAGGGGTTCCTACAATGAGCAGTTCTTC | CASSLADRGSYNEQFF
- | many | TRBJ2-1 | TRBV4-1 | TGCGCCAGCAGCCAAGACGCTAGCAACTACAATGAGCAGTTCTTC | CASSQDASNYNEQFF
TRBD1 | many | TRBJ1-5 | TRBV28 | TGTGCCAGCATGCGTGAAGGGGGCGCGGAGCCCCAGCATTTT | CASMREGGAEPQHF
TRBD1 | - | TRBJ2-2 | TRBV19 | TGTGCCAGTAGTTACCGGACAGGGACCACCGGGGAGCTGTTTTTT | CASSYRTGTTGELFF
- | many | TRBJ2-3 | TRBV11-2 | TGTGCCAGCAGCTTAGAGGACTGGGCAGATACGCAGTATTTT | CASSLEDWADTQYF
- | few | TRBJ2-1 | TRBV28 | TGTGCCAGCAGTTCCCCTAGCAGGGGGGATGAGCAGTTCTTC | CASSSPSRGDEQFF
TRBD1 | few | TRBJ2-1 | TRBV9 | TGTGCCAGCAGCGGCCCAGTTTCGGGACAGGGGTTAAATGAGCAGTTCTTC | CASSGPVSGQGLNEQFF
- | many | TRBJ2-5 | TRBV20-1 | TGCAGTGCTATTGTCGCAGGAACTAAGGGAGAGACCCAGTACTTC | CSAIVAGTKGETQYF
TRBD2 | many | TRBJ2-7 | TRBV7-2 | TGTGCCAGCAGCTCGCGGACTAGCGGAGCCTACGAGCAGTACTTC | CASSSRTSGAYEQYF
- | many | TRBJ1-2 | TRBV6-2/TRBV6-3 | TGTGCCAGCAGTTACTCCTCATCCTCCTGGGCTGGTAACTATGGCTACACCTTC | CASSYSSSSWAGNYGYTF
- | - | TRBJ2-3 | TRBV11-2 | TGTGCCAGCAGCTTCGGTGGTGGCACAGATACGCAGTATTTT | CASSFGGGTDTQYF
TRBD2 | once | TRBJ2-1 | TRBV25-1 | TGTGCCAGCGGGACTAGCGGGCACTGGAATGAGCAGTTCTTC | CASGTSGHWNEQFF
- | - | TRBJ1-4 | TRBV28 | TGTGCCAGCAGTTCATATTCAGGGCACTGGCCAACTGCAACTAATGAAAAACTGTTTTTT | CASSSYSGHWPTATNEKLFF
- | many | TRBJ1-4 | TRBV19 | TGTGCCAGTAGTATGGCCTTTGGGGGCGGAATTGAAAAACTGTTTTTT | CASSMAFGGGIEKLFF